The 2 T cell receptor beta chains given below trace back to one sample, sequenced in a study of T cell responses to AZD1222 COVID-19 vaccine. TCRdb's table, derived via immunoSEQ multiplex PCR, lists solely in-frame clones and lacks some. Of approximately 89,000 clones in the sample, roughly nine tenths are singletons; the top ten hold approximately 5.5%. Sequencing used peripheral blood, obtained on day 0 of AZD1222 vaccination. These receptors all come from an adult in good health.

This sequence joins TRBV6-2 or TRBV6-3 and TRBJ1-1, with 7 bases that match TRBD1. With V trimmed by 6 bases and J by 6 bases, 13 bases remained unmatched. The CDR3 runs to 15 residues. Germline values: CDR1 MNHEY, CDR2 SVGEGT. The CDR3 DNA reads as TGTGCCAGCAGCTATTACAGGGGCGGGACATCTGAAGCTTTCTTT. Protein: CASSYYRGGTSEAFF.

This clone is a singleton in its sample. The chain is built from TRBV5-5 and TRBJ1-6, with D unclear. Germline loops: CDR1 SGHKS, CDR2 YYEKEE (reference sequence). The CDR3 is 15 residues long. V gave up 4 bases and J gave up 9 bases, with 17 bases separating them. CDR3 DNA: TGTGCCAGCAGCACGGCGGGCTCCTGGATTTCACCCCTCCACTTT. It codes for CASSTAGSWISPLHF.